This is a list of T cell receptor beta chains from one sample in a study of cytomegalovirus exposure and HLA in healthy donors. Repertoires were generated with immunoSEQ multiplex PCR, while TCRdb's copy carries only in-frame clones and drops some. The sample lists about 120,000 clones, about 75% occurring once. Sequenced sample: PBMCs. Receptors originate from a woman aged 35 to 49 in good health and CMV-seropositive. Each CDR3 is given without its conserved first and last residue.

CDR3 protein	J gene	V gene
ASTPGTSGSNEQF	TRBJ2-1	TRBV19
ASRLAGDRNEQF	TRBJ2-1	TRBV7-2
ASSLGGRGNQPQH	TRBJ1-5	TRBV28
SVGLGGVGYGYT	TRBJ1-2	TRBV29-1
ASSSHRAVYEQY	TRBJ2-7	TRBV6-5
ASSFDKSTDTQY	TRBJ2-3	TRBV27
AWSVTTEQF	TRBJ2-1	TRBV30
ASSVAQTRGNYGYT	TRBJ1-2	TRBV9
ASSARAVGGDTEAF	TRBJ1-1	TRBV11-2
AWSVIRTSGGFNEQF	TRBJ2-1	TRBV30
ASSPEGTRLYEQY	TRBJ2-7	TRBV9
ASREPTDTQY	TRBJ2-3	TRBV18
ASSPGYNEQF	TRBJ2-1	TRBV6-1
ASSIPTAAGELF	TRBJ2-2	TRBV6-1
ATSETGTIGTDTQY	TRBJ2-3	TRBV15
ARMPTGVNEEQY	TRBJ2-7	TRBV2
ASSLGGQGLGTQY	TRBJ2-5	TRBV5-4
ASSLTERDRLACT	TRBJ1-2	TRBV5-1
ASSLEGGNTEAF	TRBJ1-1	TRBV5-1
ASSPAMSTGELF	TRBJ2-2	TRBV18
ASSASPGGNQPQH	TRBJ1-5	TRBV6-5
ASGNRVGEQY	TRBJ2-7	TRBV6-1
ASIGGHNT	TRBJ1-2	TRBV6-1
ASSLSTGADRETQY	TRBJ2-5	TRBV28
ASSSQTRNTGGRANEKLF	TRBJ1-4	TRBV28
ASSGHRDSYGYT	TRBJ1-2	TRBV19
ASSFDRGSYNEQF	TRBJ2-1	TRBV5-1